The 28 T cell receptor beta chains listed next were all sequenced from one sample in a study of identical twins. MiXCR, run by TCRdb on the 5' RACE reads, gives a single entry per CDR3 protein. The table records hundreds of thousands of distinct CDR3 sequences, approximately 13% of them present only once. The sample also formed part of further work on yellow fever vaccine responses in identical twins.

The source material was CD8+ T cells sorted from blood. These receptors came from a woman aged 18-35 years in good health.

This chain uses TRBV19 with TRBJ2-1, with 8 bases matching TRBD2. The CDR3 loop spans 13 amino acids. Germline CDR1 is LNHDA and CDR2 is SQIVND (reference sequence). The junction had 2 bases not matched to a gene; V was cut back by 4 bases and J by 6 bases. CDR3: CASSTGGANEQFF. CDR3 bases: TGTGCCAGTAGTACCGGGGGGGCCAATGAGCAGTTCTTC.

At least ten counts were recorded for this clonotype. The V gene is TRBV12-3 or TRBV12-4, the J gene TRBJ1-1, with D hard to call. This CDR3 has 12 amino acids. With 7 bases removed from V and 4 bases from J, the gap between germline ends came to 10 bases. DNA of the CDR3: TGTGCCAGCACTTTCGGGTTCACTGAAGCTTTCTTT. Protein sequence: CASTFGFTEAFF.

This clonotype was seen more than once but under ten times. The chain combines TRBV7-9 with TRBJ2-7, with no clear D. CDR3 length equals 13 residues. Trimming pared 1 base from V and 6 bases from J, leaving 10 bases between. Looked up from germline, CDR1 is SEHNR and CDR2 is FQNEAQ (reference sequence). The CDR3 nucleotides read TGTGCCAGCAGCTTAGTAGGAGCAATCGAGCAGTACGTC. Translation: CASSLVGAIEQYV.

The V gene is TRBV5-6, the J gene TRBJ2-1; D is perhaps TRBD2 (6 bases). The V end lost 0 bases, the J end lost 5 bases, and 9 bases lay between the germline ends. Germline CDR1 is SGHDT and CDR2 is YYEEEE. CDR3 length: 14 residues. This chain's CDR3 is CASSLESGDNEQFF. The CDR3 DNA reads as TGTGCCAGCAGCTTGGAATCGGGGGACAATGAGCAGTTCTTC.

The chain recombines TRBV25-1 with TRBJ1-2, with D unclear. The V end was cut by 1 base, the J end by 4 bases, with 7 bases between. Germline V gene data show CDR1 as MGHDK and CDR2 as SYGVNS. The CDR3 covers 13 residues. This chain's CDR3 is CASSESGFYGYTF. CDR3 bases: TGTGCCAGCAGTGAATCGGGATTCTATGGCTACACCTTC.

This clonotype was detected ten times or more. This sequence joins TRBV10-1 and TRBJ2-1; the match to TRBD2 covers 10 bases. Germline V CDR1 and CDR2: WNHNN, SYGVQD (reference sequence). V was pared by 3 bases and J by 6 bases, with 5 bases of the junction left unmatched. The CDR3 extends over 15 amino acids. The CDR3 DNA follows: TGCGCCAGCAGTGAATTACTAGCGGGGCCCAATGAGCAGTTCTTC. Its protein is CASSELLAGPNEQFF.

This clonotype was found many times. The chain employs TRBV7-8 and TRBJ2-7, with D uncertain. The V gene's germline CDR1 is SGHVS and CDR2 FQNEAQ. The ends were cut back, 1 base at V and 3 bases at J, with 7 bases in the middle. The CDR3 spans 13 residues. The CDR3 loop reads CASSLVGVYEQYF. CDR3 nucleotide sequence: TGTGCCAGCAGCTTAGTAGGCGTCTACGAGCAGTACTTC.

J is TRBJ2-7 and V is TRBV4-1; 8 bases are shared with TRBD1. The germline gives CDR1 MGHRA, CDR2 YSYEKL. This CDR3 region has 15 residues. With V trimmed by 0 bases and J by 3 bases, 4 bases remained unmatched. CDR3 bases: TGCGCCAGCAGCCAAGATGCCGGACAGGGCTACGAGCAGTACTTC. Translated: CASSQDAGQGYEQYF.

The sample holds a few counts of this clonotype. The chain recombines TRBV13 with TRBJ1-2; D remains ambiguous. V shed 3 bases and J shed 4 bases, with 12 bases lying between them. The CDR3 contains 14 residues. In germline, CDR1 is PRHDT, CDR2 FYEKMQ (reference sequence). Here the CDR3 DNA reads TGTGCCAGCAGCTTGGGCAGACCCACCTATGGCTACACCTTC. Amino acids: CASSLGRPTYGYTF.

V and J are TRBV12-3 or TRBV12-4 and TRBJ2-1; TRBD2 matches 13 bases. This CDR3 contains 16 residues. Trimming at V came to 7 bases and at J to 4 bases, leaving 7 bases not matched to a gene. CDR3 sequence reads: CASTLTSGGIYNEQFF. The CDR3 nucleotides read TGTGCCAGCACCTTGACTAGCGGGGGGATATACAATGAGCAGTTCTTC.

This chain links TRBV6-6 with TRBJ1-1, with D possibly TRBD1 on 6 matching bases. The CDR3 spans 12 residues. V was trimmed by 7 bases and J by 1 base, leaving 7 bases between them. Per the germline V gene, CDR1 is MNHNY and CDR2 is SVGAGI (reference sequence). For the CDR3, the DNA is TGTGCCAGCATACAGGGGAACACTGAAGCTTTCTTT. Residues: CASIQGNTEAFF.

This clonotype showed up just a few times. The chain employs TRBV9 and TRBJ2-1, with 9 bases that match TRBD1. With 3 bases clipped from V and 4 bases from J, the junction kept 5 bases outside the gene matches. CDR3 size: 15 residues. CDR1 and CDR2 from the germline V gene are SGDLS and YYNGEE. The DNA of the CDR3 is TGTGCCAGCAGCGGTACCGGGACAGGGTACAATGAGCAGTTCTTC. This translates into CASSGTGTGYNEQFF.

This chain links TRBV13 with TRBJ1-1; TRBD1 matches 10 bases. The CDR3 contains 16 residues. V gave up 1 base and J gave up 1 base; unmatched junction bases: 3. Germline loops: CDR1 PRHDT, CDR2 FYEKMQ (reference sequence). The CDR3: CASSLATGGKNTEAFF. The CDR3 DNA reads as TGTGCCAGCAGCTTAGCGACAGGGGGCAAGAACACTGAAGCTTTCTTT.

There are many counts of this clonotype. The CDR3 bases are TGTGCCAGCAGTAGAGGATCCTCCTACAATGAGCAGTTCTTC. Protein sequence: CASSRGSSYNEQFF. The chain joins TRBV27 to TRBJ2-1, with D unresolved. The V and J ends lost 5 bases and 0 bases respectively, with 8 bases between them. Germline V gives CDR1 MNHEY, CDR2 SMNVEV (reference sequence). There are 14 residues in the CDR3.

This clonotype was seen a few times. This chain links TRBV29-1 with TRBJ1-4; D is ambiguous. Germline-derived CDR1 and CDR2 are SQVTM and ANQGSEA. Trimming stripped 4 bases from V and 12 bases from J, with 12 bases between. The CDR3 loop spans 11 amino acids. DNA for the CDR3: TGCAGCGTTGCACCGGCCGGGGAACTGTTTTTT. This codes for CSVAPAGELFF.

V is TRBV6-1 and J is TRBJ1-1, with D hard to call. Germline V gene data show CDR1 as MNHNS and CDR2 as SASEGT. CDR3 length: 15 amino acids. The V and J ends lost 4 bases and 6 bases respectively, with 18 bases between them. CDR3 amino acids: CASSASGLGTAEAFF. The CDR3 nucleotides read TGTGCCAGCAGTGCTTCAGGACTGGGAACGGCTGAAGCTTTCTTT.

The chain couples TRBV5-1 to TRBJ2-3; no clear D. CDR1 and CDR2 (germline): SGHRS, YFSETQ. The CDR3 is made up of 15 amino acids. V lost 0 bases and J lost 3, with 11 bases in between. The CDR3 reads CASSLVPGGTDTQYF. CDR3 sequence (DNA): TGCGCCAGCAGCTTGGTCCCAGGTGGGACAGATACGCAGTATTTT.

This chain connects TRBV28 to TRBJ2-5; D gene ambiguous. V gave up 3 bases and J gave up 5 bases, with 16 bases separating them. The CDR3 sequence is 15 residues long. Germline CDR1 MDHEN, CDR2 SYDVKM. The CDR3 spells CASSLYLVLWETQYF. The CDR3 nucleotides are TGTGCCAGCAGTTTGTACTTAGTTCTTTGGGAGACCCAGTACTTC.

The chain carries TRBV13 and TRBJ2-1; 10 positions agree with TRBD2. CDR3 size: 15 residues. Losses at the gene ends were 5 bases for V and 4 bases for J; bases not matched to a gene: 5. Looked up from germline, CDR1 is PRHDT and CDR2 is FYEKMQ (reference sequence). In DNA form, the CDR3 reads TGTGCCAGCAGCGAACGGACTAGCGGATACAATGAGCAGTTCTTC. Protein: CASSERTSGYNEQFF.

This clonotype has just a few counts. This chain joins TRBV20-1 and TRBJ2-5, with D unresolved. V was cut by 0 bases and J by 1 base, with 9 bases left in between. CDR1 is DFQATT and CDR2 is SNEGSKA in the germline V gene (reference sequence). This CDR3 is built from 14 residues. The CDR3 sequence: CSAREGQPQETQYF. In DNA, the CDR3 is TGCAGTGCTAGAGAAGGGCAGCCCCAAGAGACCCAGTACTTC.

The rearrangement links TRBV6-2 or TRBV6-3 to TRBJ1-1; D uncertain. Germline CDR1 MNHEY, CDR2 SVGEGT. The CDR3 is 12 residues long. V shed 3 bases and J shed 6 bases, with 8 bases lying between them. The CDR3 is CASSYGLAEAFF. CDR3 bases: TGTGCCAGCAGTTATGGGCTCGCTGAAGCTTTCTTT.

The chain carries TRBV20-1 and TRBJ1-2, with D perhaps matching TRBD1 (5 bases). CDR1 and CDR2 (germline): DFQATT, SNEGSKA (reference sequence). The CDR3 extends over 15 amino acids. V gave up 0 bases and J gave up 3 bases, with 14 bases separating them. The CDR3 region has the DNA TGCAGTGCTAGAGATCCCGGGGCCTTTGACTATGGCTACACCTTC. Its translation: CSARDPGAFDYGYTF.

The V and J genes are TRBV28 and TRBJ2-7; D unresolved. The CDR3 extends over 14 amino acids. V lost 3 bases to trimming and J lost 1 base, with 10 bases between them. Germline lookup yields CDR1 MDHEN and CDR2 SYDVKM. CDR3 nucleotide sequence: TGTGCCAGCAGTTTCGGCCCGCTTTCCTACGAGCAGTACTTC. Residues: CASSFGPLSYEQYF.

This rearrangement joins TRBV7-8 to TRBJ2-5, with D possibly TRBD2 on 6 matching bases. Germline CDR1 reads SGHVS; CDR2 reads FQNEAQ. This CDR3 has 16 amino acids. V was shortened by 5 bases and J by 5 bases, with 21 bases between the two germline ends. CDR3 in amino acids: CASSPAWGVPRETQYF. CDR3 DNA sequence: TGTGCCAGCAGCCCCGCGTGGGGGGTTCCACGTGAGACCCAGTACTTC.

This clonotype was recorded many times. The chain uses TRBV24-1 and TRBJ2-1, with a tentative D call TRBD1 (7 bases). Germline lookup yields CDR1 KGHDR and CDR2 SFDVKD. Trimming removed 3 bases from V and 4 bases from J, with 12 bases in between. The CDR3 is made up of 15 amino acids. The CDR3 loop is CATSDEQGGYNEQFF. In DNA, the CDR3 is TGTGCCACCAGTGATGAGCAGGGGGGATACAATGAGCAGTTCTTC.

This clonotype was counted only a few times. J is TRBJ2-7 and V is TRBV5-6; the match to TRBD2 covers 9 bases. V trimming: 4 bases; J trimming: 5 bases; junction bases outside the gene matches: 7. The CDR3 totals 14 residues. Germline V gives CDR1 SGHDT, CDR2 YYEEEE. The CDR3 loop reads CASSIGTSWDEQYF. The CDR3, as DNA: TGTGCCAGCAGCATTGGGACTAGCTGGGACGAGCAGTACTTC.

This clonotype appeared a few times. The V and J genes are TRBV10-2 and TRBJ1-6; D is undetermined. CDR3 length: 13 amino acids. V lost 4 bases and J lost 7, with 8 bases in between. From germline, CDR1 is WSHSY and CDR2 SAAADI. CDR3 DNA: TGCGCCAGCAGTGGCACGGAAAATTCACCCCTCCACTTT. It translates to CASSGTENSPLHF.

The chain combines TRBV6-5 with TRBJ2-1; D is ambiguous. The CDR3 runs to 12 residues. Germline V gives CDR1 MNHEY, CDR2 SVGAGI. Deletions cut 2 bases from V and 3 bases from J, with 2 bases between. CDR3 sequence: CASSYGYNEQFF. As DNA, the CDR3 is TGTGCCAGCAGTTACGGCTACAATGAGCAGTTCTTC.